The next 26 T cell receptor beta chains were all read from a single sample in a study of blood T cell repertoires in COVID-19. Here immunoSEQ multiplex PCR was the method, and the copy in TCRdb shows in-frame clones only, minus some. The sample records hundreds of thousands of clones, 75% to 90% being singletons. Sequencing input: peripheral blood. These TCRs come from a man aged 40-50 years with acute or convalescent COVID-19.

The chain uses TRBV11-3 and TRBJ2-7; D unclear. The CDR3 is 13 amino acids. Germline V gene data show CDR1 as SGHNT and CDR2 as YENEEA. Trimming stripped 3 bases from V and 0 bases from J, with 6 bases between. The CDR3 spells CASSFQNSYEQYF. For the CDR3, the DNA is TGTGCCAGCAGCTTCCAAAACTCCTACGAGCAGTACTTC.

This clone is a singleton in its sample. The chain joins TRBV5-4 to TRBJ1-5; no firm D call. Germline CDR1 is SGHNT and CDR2 is YYREEE (reference sequence). V dropped 3 bases and J dropped 0 bases, with 10 bases sitting between them. This CDR3 is 15 amino acids long. The CDR3 sequence: CASSSDMNSNQPQHF. The CDR3 DNA is TGTGCCAGCAGCTCCGACATGAATAGCAATCAGCCCCAGCATTTT.

The V call is TRBV6-6, the J call TRBJ2-3; D not certain. Germline CDR1 is MNHNY and CDR2 is SVGAGI (reference sequence). The V end lost 7 bases, the J end lost 5 bases, and 10 bases lay between the germline ends. The CDR3 runs 12 residues. The CDR3 DNA reads as TGTGCCAGCAAACCTCTAGGAGATACGCAGTATTTT. Translating it yields CASKPLGDTQYF.

This clone was detected only once. Different DNA sequences within this sample yield the same CDR3. The chain is built from TRBV7-2 and TRBJ2-5; TRBD1 aligns across 8 bases. Unmatched junction bases numbered 4, after V lost 6 bases and J lost 1 base. CDR3 length equals 14 residues. Germline CDR1 and CDR2: SGHTA and FQGNSA. CDR3 DNA: TGTGCCAGCAGTCTCACAGGGGGCCAAGAGACCCAGTACTTC. Protein: CASSLTGGQETQYF.

The V gene is TRBV7-2, the J gene TRBJ2-5; D remains ambiguous. V lost 4 bases and J lost 3, with 9 bases in between. CDR3 length: 13 residues. The germline CDR1 and CDR2 sequences are SGHTA and FQGNSA. The DNA of the CDR3 is TGTGCCAGCAGCTCCGTCCAGAAAGAGACCCAGTACTTC. Protein: CASSSVQKETQYF.

CDR3 coding DNA: TGTGCCAGTAGTCCACGACAGGCCGTAAAAGGGCAGTACTTC. This gives the protein CASSPRQAVKGQYF. The chain uses TRBV19 and TRBJ2-7; D perhaps matches TRBD1 (6 bases). V was cut by 5 bases and J by 9 bases, with 20 bases left in between. In germline, CDR1 is LNHDA, CDR2 SQIVND (reference sequence). This CDR3 has 14 residues.

This chain links TRBV11-3 with TRBJ1-4; D not resolved. The CDR3 spans 13 residues. Germline-derived CDR1 and CDR2 are SGHNT and YENEEA. V shed 9 bases and J shed 1 base, with 9 bases lying between them. DNA for the CDR3: TGTGCCAGACAAACAATAACTAATGAAAAACTGTTTTTT. Translated: CARQTITNEKLFF. Full variable domain (missing parts from reference TRBV11-3 and TRBJ1-4): EAGVVQSPRYKIIEKKQPVAFWCNPISGHNTLYWYLQNLGQGPELLIRYENEEAVDDSQLPKDRFSAERLKGVDSTLKIQPAELGDSAVYLCARQTITNEKLFFGSGTQLSVL.

Worth noting for this clone: The same CDR3 also results from other DNA sequences found in this sample. The chain has TRBV4-2 and TRBJ1-1; 7 bases map to TRBD1. Germline CDR1 is LGHNA and CDR2 is YNFKEQ. The CDR3 totals 14 residues. J was trimmed by 3 bases and V by 1 base; bases with no gene match: 2. The CDR3 DNA reads as TGTGCCAGCAGCCAAGGACAGGGAGACACTGAAGCTTTCTTT. Residues: CASSQGQGDTEAFF.

The rearrangement links TRBV10-3 to TRBJ2-7, with D unclear. This CDR3 comprises 13 residues. Trimming stripped 3 bases from V and 0 bases from J, with 6 bases between. CDR1 and CDR2 from the germline V gene are ENHRY and SYGVKD. CDR3: CAISDESSYEQYF. As DNA, the CDR3 is TGTGCCATCAGTGATGAGAGCTCCTACGAGCAGTACTTC.

The chain links TRBV28 to TRBJ2-7, with D possibly matching TRBD1 (6 bases). Germline V CDR1 and CDR2: MDHEN, SYDVKM. The CDR3 is made up of 17 amino acids. Trimming shortened V by 2 bases and J by 1 base, and 18 bases separated the two germline ends. CDR3 residues: CASSLRPMRGLSYEQYF. As DNA, the CDR3 is TGTGCCAGCAGTTTACGCCCCATGAGGGGGTTATCCTACGAGCAGTACTTC. Full variable domain (remainder filled in from reference TRBV28 and TRBJ2-7): DVKVTQSSRYLVKRTGEKVFLECVQDMDHENMFWYRQDPGLGLRLIYFSYDVKMKEKGDIPEGYSVSREKKERFSLILESASTNQTSMYLCASSLRPMRGLSYEQYFGPGTRLTVT.

The table lists this clone with a count of one. The chain recombines TRBV7-7 with TRBJ2-7, with TRBD1 matching 8 bases. CDR1 is SSHAT and CDR2 is FNYEAQ in the germline V gene (reference sequence). J gave up 1 base and V 5 bases, and 7 bases lay outside the gene matches. This CDR3 is 15 amino acids long. The CDR3 sequence: CASSPTTGGSYEQYF. The CDR3, as DNA: TGTGCCAGCAGCCCAACCACAGGGGGATCCTACGAGCAGTACTTC.

The V gene is TRBV5-1, the J gene TRBJ2-1; 12 nucleotides agree with TRBD2. This CDR3 is built from 15 residues. The V gene's germline CDR1 is SGHRS and CDR2 YFSETQ. Trimming removed 8 bases from V and 2 bases from J; junction bases left unmatched: 5. CDR3 residues: CASQRTSGAYNEQFF. The CDR3 DNA reads TGCGCCAGTCAACGGACTAGCGGGGCCTACAATGAGCAGTTCTTC.

CDR3 region: CASSIDSGTPRFF. Written as DNA, the CDR3 is TGTGCCAGCAGCATAGATAGCGGGACCCCTAGGTTCTTC. The chain has TRBV7-9 and TRBJ2-1, with 8 bases lining up with TRBD2. Trimming took 5 bases from V and 15 from J; bases not matched to a gene: 12. The CDR3 has 13 residues. Per the germline V gene, CDR1 is SEHNR and CDR2 is FQNEAQ (reference sequence).

The genes are TRBV3-1 (or the pseudogene TRBV3-2) and TRBJ1-1; no definite D call. V was pared by 4 bases and J by 6 bases, with 15 bases between. CDR1 and CDR2 from the germline V gene are LGHDT and YNNKEL (reference sequence). The CDR3 is 14 residues long. CDR3 DNA: TGTGCCAGCAGCCCCTTGATTAGCGGCTCTGAAGCTTTCTTT. This encodes CASSPLISGSEAFF.

The V gene is TRBV10-3, the J gene TRBJ1-1, with a possible D match to TRBD1 (6 bases). The CDR3 has 15 amino acids. Germline V gives CDR1 ENHRY, CDR2 SYGVKD. The V end was cut by 2 bases, the J end by 5 bases, with 15 bases between. DNA for the CDR3: TGTGCCATCAGTGAGGCCTTACAGGGTCGGACTGAAGCTTTCTTT. Translating it yields CAISEALQGRTEAFF.

The table lists this clone with a count of one. This chain links TRBV14 with TRBJ1-2; 7 nucleotides line up with TRBD1. The CDR3 has 14 residues. CDR1 SGHDN and CDR2 FVKESK come from the germline V gene. Losses at the gene ends were 1 base for V and 8 bases for J; bases not matched to a gene: 7. CDR3 sequence: CASSQAGTVIGYTF. The CDR3, as DNA: TGTGCCAGCAGCCAAGCCGGGACAGTCATAGGCTACACCTTC.

V gene TRBV7-9 combines with J gene TRBJ2-2; 11 nucleotides agree with TRBD2. In germline, CDR1 is SEHNR, CDR2 FQNEAQ (reference sequence). The CDR3 has 17 residues. Trimming removed 3 bases from V and 1 base from J; junction bases left unmatched: 4. CDR3 amino acids: CASSFDGTSGNTGELFF. DNA of the CDR3: TGTGCCAGCAGCTTCGACGGGACTAGCGGGAACACCGGGGAGCTGTTTTTT. The variable domain in full, with the rest retrieved from reference TRBV7-9 and TRBJ2-2, is DTGVSQNPRHKITKRGQNVTFRCDPISEHNRLYWYRQTLGQGPEFLTYFQNEAQLEKSRLLSDRFSAERPKGSFSTLEIQRTEQGDSAMYLCASSFDGTSGNTGELFFGEGSRLTVL.

The chain has TRBV6-2 or TRBV6-3 and TRBJ2-5, with 14 nucleotides matching TRBD2. Trimming took 4 bases from V and 9 from J; bases not matched to a gene: 10. The germline CDR1 and CDR2 sequences are MNHEY and SVGEGT. The CDR3 covers 16 residues. The CDR3 loop is CASSFATSGRASAQYF. The CDR3, as DNA: TGTGCCAGCAGTTTCGCGACTAGCGGGAGGGCCTCGGCCCAGTACTTC.

The V call is TRBV9, the J call TRBJ1-2; D perhaps matches TRBD1 (5 bases). CDR1 SGDLS and CDR2 YYNGEE come from the germline V gene. This CDR3 is 15 amino acids long. Trimming pared 1 base from V and 7 bases from J, leaving 17 bases between. The CDR3 region has the DNA TGTGCCAGCAGCGTACGGGGGGATTTTCTCTCTGGCTACACCTTC. Protein product: CASSVRGDFLSGYTF. Looking up the rest from reference TRBV9 and TRBJ1-2 gives the full variable domain: DSGVTQTPKHLITATGQRVTLRCSPRSGDLSVYWYQQSLDQGLQFLIQYYNGEERAKGNILERFSAQQFPDLHSELNLSSLELGDSALYFCASSVRGDFLSGYTFGSGTRLTVV.

The chain employs TRBV2 and TRBJ2-5, with D unclear. Germline V gene lookup returns CDR1 SNHLY and CDR2 FYNNEI. With 6 bases removed from V and 3 bases from J, the gap between germline ends came to 8 bases. The CDR3 is made up of 12 amino acids. In DNA, the CDR3 is TGTGCCAGCAGCCGAGAAAAAGAGACCCAGTACTTC. It codes for CASSREKETQYF.

The J gene is TRBJ2-7, the V gene TRBV11-2; perhaps TRBD1 as D (6 bases). V was clipped by 5 bases and J by 6 bases, with 20 bases between them. The CDR3 contains 15 residues. Germline CDR1 and CDR2: SGHAT and FQNNGV. The CDR3 here is CASSPLTGSRGEQYF. The DNA for the CDR3 is TGTGCCAGCAGCCCGTTAACAGGGTCTCGCGGCGAGCAGTACTTC.

J is TRBJ1-2 and V is TRBV19, with 7 bases fitting TRBD1. After removal of 6 bases from V and 4 bases from J, the junction contained 8 bases not matched to a gene. The CDR3 spans 14 residues. CDR1 LNHDA and CDR2 SQIVND come from the germline V gene (reference sequence). DNA of the CDR3: TGTGCCAGTAGCCCTCTGACAGGGCCCTATGGCTACACCTTC. Translating it yields CASSPLTGPYGYTF.

The rearrangement uses TRBV5-6 and TRBJ1-1; 9 bases align to TRBD1. The junction had 2 bases not matched to a gene; V was cut back by 5 bases and J by 0 bases. Germline loops: CDR1 SGHDT, CDR2 YYEEEE. There are 14 residues in the CDR3. The CDR3: CASRDRGLNTEAFF. The CDR3 DNA is TGTGCCAGCAGGGACAGGGGTTTGAACACTGAAGCTTTCTTT.

The chain links TRBV7-2 to TRBJ2-6, with TRBD1 matching 8 bases. V lost 5 bases and J lost 4; bases outside the gene matches: 4. The germline V gene has CDR1 SGHTA and CDR2 FQGNSA. This CDR3 region has 15 residues. CDR3 residues: CASSLRTGGANVLTF. CDR3 bases: TGTGCCAGCAGCCTGCGGACAGGGGGGGCCAACGTCCTGACTTTC. The full variable domain, rest sourced from reference TRBV7-2 and TRBJ2-6, is GAGVSQSPSNKVTEKGKDVELRCDPISGHTALYWYRQSLGQGLEFLIYFQGNSAPDKSGLPSDRFSAERTGGSVSTLTIQRTQQEDSAVYLCASSLRTGGANVLTFGAGSRLTVL.

The chain recombines TRBV5-4 with TRBJ1-2, with D perhaps matching TRBD1 (5 bases). This CDR3 contains 13 residues. The germline gives CDR1 SGHNT, CDR2 YYREEE (reference sequence). V was clipped by 1 base and J by 3 bases, with 7 bases between them. This CDR3 is CASSLFRDYGYTF. CDR3 nucleotides: TGTGCCAGCAGCTTGTTCAGGGACTATGGCTACACCTTC. Variable domain in full (rest from reference TRBV5-4 and TRBJ1-2): ETGVTQSPTHLIKTRGQQVTLRCSSQSGHNTVSWYQQALGQGPQFIFQYYREEENGRGNFPPRFSGLQFPNYSSELNVNALELDDSALYLCASSLFRDYGYTFGSGTRLTVV.

In this sample, this clone turned up a few times. The rearrangement uses TRBV5-1 and TRBJ2-1, with TRBD2 matching over 13 bases. The CDR3 consists of 16 residues. Germline CDR1 SGHRS, CDR2 YFSETQ. After removal of 0 bases from V and 8 bases from J, the junction contained 5 bases not matched to a gene. CDR3 protein: CASSLGTSGSGDEQFF. In DNA form, the CDR3 reads TGCGCCAGCAGCTTGGGGACTAGCGGGAGCGGCGATGAGCAGTTCTTC.